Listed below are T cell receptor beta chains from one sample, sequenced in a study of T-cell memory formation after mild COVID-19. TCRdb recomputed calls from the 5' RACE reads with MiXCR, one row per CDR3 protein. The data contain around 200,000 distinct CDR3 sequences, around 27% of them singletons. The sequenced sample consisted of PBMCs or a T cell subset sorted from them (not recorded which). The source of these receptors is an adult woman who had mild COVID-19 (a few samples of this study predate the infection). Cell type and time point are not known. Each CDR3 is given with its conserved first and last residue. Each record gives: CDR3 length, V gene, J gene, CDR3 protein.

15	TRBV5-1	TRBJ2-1	CASSPGTSGSYEQFF
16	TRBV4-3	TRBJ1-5	CASSQDLGGRVQPQHF
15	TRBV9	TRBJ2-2	CASSVDGSGTGELFF
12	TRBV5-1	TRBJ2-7	CASSREPYEQYF
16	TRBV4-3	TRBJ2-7	CASSQGQVAGAYEQYF
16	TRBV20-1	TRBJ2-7	CSAGLAGDGVYVEQYF
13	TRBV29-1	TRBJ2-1	CSVEQGTPHEQFF
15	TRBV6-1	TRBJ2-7	CASRRVLALSDEQYF
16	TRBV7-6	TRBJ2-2	CASSLGTTGKAGELFF
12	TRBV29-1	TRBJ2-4	CSVVRAKNIQYF
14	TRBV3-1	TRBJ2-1	CASSPYGGHNEQFF
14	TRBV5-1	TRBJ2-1	CASSSGTPSDEQFF
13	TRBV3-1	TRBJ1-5	CASSPPGNQPQHF
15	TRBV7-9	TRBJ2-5	CASSPGQGTQETQYF
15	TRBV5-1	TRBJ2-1	CASSLLGEDPNEQFF
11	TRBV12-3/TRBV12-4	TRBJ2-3	CASTRSDTQYF
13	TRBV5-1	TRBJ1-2	CASSLNQIYGYTF
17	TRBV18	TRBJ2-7	CASSPPPSGGTSYEQYF
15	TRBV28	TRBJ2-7	CASSPLADTSYEQYF
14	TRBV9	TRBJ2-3	CASSVNSGQDTQYF
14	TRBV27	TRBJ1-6	CASTGGAYNSPLHF
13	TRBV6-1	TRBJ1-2	CASIIDGARGYTF
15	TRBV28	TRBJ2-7	CASRIDRTSSYEQYF
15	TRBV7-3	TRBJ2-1	CASSLTSGGAGEQFF
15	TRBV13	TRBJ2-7	CASSLVRQGQNEQYF
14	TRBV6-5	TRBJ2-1	CASTEGSGYNEQFF
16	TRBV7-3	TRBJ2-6	CASSFGLCSGANVLTF
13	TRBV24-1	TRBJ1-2	CATSIDSNYGYTF
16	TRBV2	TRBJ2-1	CASNTGTGGSYNEQFF
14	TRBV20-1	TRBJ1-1	CSASRMQSGPIAFF
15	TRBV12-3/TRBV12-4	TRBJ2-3	CASRGPGGARDTQYF
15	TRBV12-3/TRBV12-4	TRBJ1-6	CASHSTGQINSPLHF
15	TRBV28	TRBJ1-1	CASSSGVPFSLAAFF
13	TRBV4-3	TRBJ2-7	CASSQDTREGQYF
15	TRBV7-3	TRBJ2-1	CASSFSGGPRGEQFF
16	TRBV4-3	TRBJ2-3	CASSQSTSGFTDTQYF
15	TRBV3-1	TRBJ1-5	CASSPTGQGNQPQHF
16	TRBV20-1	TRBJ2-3	CSARDRASGGADTQYF
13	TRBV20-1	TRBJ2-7	CSADRGDIYEQYF
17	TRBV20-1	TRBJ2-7	CSARDQGGPRSGYEQYF
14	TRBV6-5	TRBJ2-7	CASSPDRGGYEQYF